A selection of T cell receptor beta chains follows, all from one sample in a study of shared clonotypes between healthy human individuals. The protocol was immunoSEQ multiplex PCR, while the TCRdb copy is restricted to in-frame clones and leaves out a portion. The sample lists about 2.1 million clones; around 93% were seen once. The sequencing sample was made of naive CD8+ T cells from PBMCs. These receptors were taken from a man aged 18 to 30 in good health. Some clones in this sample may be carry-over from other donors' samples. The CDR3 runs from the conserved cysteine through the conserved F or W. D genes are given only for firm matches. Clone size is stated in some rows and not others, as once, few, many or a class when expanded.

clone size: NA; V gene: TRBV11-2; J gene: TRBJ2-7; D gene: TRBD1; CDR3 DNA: TGTGCCAGCAGCGGACGGGACAGGGCTTACGAGCAGTACTTC; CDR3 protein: CASSGRDRAYEQYF
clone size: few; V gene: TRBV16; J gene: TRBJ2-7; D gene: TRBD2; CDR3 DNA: TGTGCCAGCAGCCAATCAGCAGCGGGAGGCTCCTACGAGCAGTACTTC; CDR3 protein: CASSQSAAGGSYEQYF
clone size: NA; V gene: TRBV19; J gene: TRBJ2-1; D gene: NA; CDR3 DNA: TGTGCCAGTAGTGGAAGGACGAAGGATGAGCAGTTCTTC; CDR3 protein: CASSGRTKDEQFF
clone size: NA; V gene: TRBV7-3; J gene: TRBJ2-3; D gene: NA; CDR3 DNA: TGTGCCAGCAGCTTATCCGGAGGGGCATTAGATACGCAGTATTTT; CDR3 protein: CASSLSGGALDTQYF
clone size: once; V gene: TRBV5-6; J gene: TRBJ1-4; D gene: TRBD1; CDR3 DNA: TGTGCCAGCAGCACGGGACAGTCTTTGGGTGAAAAACTGTTTTTT; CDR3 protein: CASSTGQSLGEKLFF
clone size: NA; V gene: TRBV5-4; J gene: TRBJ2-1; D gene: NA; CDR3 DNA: TGTGCCAGCAGCTTAAGACGGGAGTCCTACAATGAGCAGTTCTTC; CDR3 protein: CASSLRRESYNEQFF
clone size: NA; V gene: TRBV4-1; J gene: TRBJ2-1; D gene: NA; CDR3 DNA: TGCGCCAGCAGCCAAGATAGCAGGTTTCCCTCCTACAATGAGCAGTTCTTC; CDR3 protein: CASSQDSRFPSYNEQFF
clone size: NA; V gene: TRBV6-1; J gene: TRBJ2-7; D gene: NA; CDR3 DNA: TGTGCCAGCAGTAGCCCCTCTTCCTACGAGCAGTACTTC; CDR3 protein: CASSSPSSYEQYF
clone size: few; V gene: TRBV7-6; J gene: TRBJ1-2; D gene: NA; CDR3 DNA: TGTGCCAGCAGCCCCTTTGTCGGACGGAGGAGCTATGGCTACACCTTC; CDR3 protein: CASSPFVGRRSYGYTF
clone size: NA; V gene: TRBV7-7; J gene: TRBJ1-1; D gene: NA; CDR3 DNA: TGTGCCAGCAGCTTAAGTAGGTTGACTGAAGCTTTCTTT; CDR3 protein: CASSLSRLTEAFF
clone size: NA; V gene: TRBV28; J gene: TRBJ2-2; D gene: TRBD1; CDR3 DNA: TGTGCCAGCAGTTCGACAGGGGGCACCGGGGAGCTGTTTTTT; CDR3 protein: CASSSTGGTGELFF
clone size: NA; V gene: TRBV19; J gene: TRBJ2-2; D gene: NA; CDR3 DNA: TGTGCCAGTAGCCGGGGGCGATGGACCGGGGAGCTGTTTTTT; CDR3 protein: CASSRGRWTGELFF
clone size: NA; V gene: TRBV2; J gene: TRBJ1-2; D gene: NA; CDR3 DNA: TGTGCCAGCCCAGACACCCTTATCTACACCTTC; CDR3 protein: CASPDTLIYTF
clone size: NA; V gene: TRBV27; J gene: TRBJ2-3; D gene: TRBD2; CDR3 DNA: TGTGCCAGCAGTCCCCTGACTAGCGGGGACCCTAGCACAGATACGCAGTATTTT; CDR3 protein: CASSPLTSGDPSTDTQYF
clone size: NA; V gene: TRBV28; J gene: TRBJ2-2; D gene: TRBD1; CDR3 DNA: TGTGCCAGCAGGGGTGGGACAGGGGGAACCGGGGAGCTGTTTTTT; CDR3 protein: CASRGGTGGTGELFF
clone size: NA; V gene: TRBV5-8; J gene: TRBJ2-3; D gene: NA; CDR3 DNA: TGTGCCAGCAGCCTCCGGCCCTTACCCACAGATACGCAGTATTTT; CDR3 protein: CASSLRPLPTDTQYF
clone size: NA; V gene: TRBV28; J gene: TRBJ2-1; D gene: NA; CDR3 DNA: TGTGCCAGCAGTTTACCTAGCGTACACAATGAGCAGTTCTTC; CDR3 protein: CASSLPSVHNEQFF
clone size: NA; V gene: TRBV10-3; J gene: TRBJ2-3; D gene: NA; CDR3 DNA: TGTGCCATCAGTGACCTGAGTGTGGATACGCAGTATTTT; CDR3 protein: CAISDLSVDTQYF
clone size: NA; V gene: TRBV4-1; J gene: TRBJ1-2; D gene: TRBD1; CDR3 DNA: TGCGCCAGCAGCCATGTTTCGGACAGGCACTATGGCTACACCTTC; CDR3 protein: CASSHVSDRHYGYTF
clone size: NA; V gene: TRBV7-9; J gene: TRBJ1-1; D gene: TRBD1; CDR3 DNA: TGTGCCAGCAGACCCTCCGGGACAGTGAGGCGTGAAGCTTTCTTT; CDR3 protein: CASRPSGTVRREAFF
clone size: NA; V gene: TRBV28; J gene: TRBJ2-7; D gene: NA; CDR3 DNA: TGTGCCAGCAGCCAATCCTACGAGCAGTACTTC; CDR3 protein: CASSQSYEQYF
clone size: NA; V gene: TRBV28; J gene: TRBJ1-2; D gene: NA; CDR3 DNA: TGTGCCAGCAGTCCCTCTTATGGAGGCTACACCTTC; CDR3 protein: CASSPSYGGYTF
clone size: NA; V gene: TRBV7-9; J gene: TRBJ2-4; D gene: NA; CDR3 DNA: TGTGCCAGCAGCCCCCCGACAGTAAACATTCAGTACTTC; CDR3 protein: CASSPPTVNIQYF
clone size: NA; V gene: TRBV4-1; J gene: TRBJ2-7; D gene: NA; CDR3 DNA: TGCGCCAGCAGCCAAGCAGGGTACTACGAGCAGTACTTC; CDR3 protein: CASSQAGYYEQYF
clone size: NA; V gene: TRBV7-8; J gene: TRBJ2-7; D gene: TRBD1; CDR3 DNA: TGTGCCAGCAGCGAAGACAGGGCCGTGGGGTTGAGGGAGCAGTACTTC; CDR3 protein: CASSEDRAVGLREQYF
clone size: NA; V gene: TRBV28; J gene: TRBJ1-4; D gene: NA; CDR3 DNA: TGTGCCAGCAGTTTTAGGCAGGGGAGGGTCATACTGTTTTTT; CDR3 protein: CASSFRQGRVILFF
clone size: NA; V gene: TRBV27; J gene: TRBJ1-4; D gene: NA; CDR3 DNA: TGTGCCAGCAGTCTGACGGCAACTAATGAAAAACTGTTTTTT; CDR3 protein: CASSLTATNEKLFF
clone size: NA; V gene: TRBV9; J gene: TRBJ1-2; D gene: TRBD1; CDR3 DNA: TGTGCCAGCAGCGACAGGGGATCTGGCTACACCTTC; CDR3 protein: CASSDRGSGYTF